These 20 T cell receptor beta chains came from one sample sequenced in a study of siplizumab effects on memory and regulatory T cells. Clones were read by immunoSEQ multiplex PCR, and TCRdb kept only the in-frame ones, dropping some. This table has 70,000 to 90,000 clones, around 90% appearing once. The sequencing input was CD4+ T cells sorted from blood. The receptors shown here come from a human donor in good health.

The chain has TRBV18 and TRBJ2-4; D not certain. The CDR3 runs 11 residues. Trimming left V 4 bases short and J 8 bases short, with 6 bases between. From germline, CDR1 is KGHSH and CDR2 LQKENI. The CDR3 region has the DNA TGTGCCAGCTCACTTGGGGACATTCAGTACTTC. Translating gives CASSLGDIQYF.

The V and J genes are TRBV28 and TRBJ1-4; D perhaps matches TRBD1 (6 bases). Germline assignment: CDR1 MDHEN and CDR2 SYDVKM. V was shortened by 6 bases and J by 3 bases, with 20 bases between the two germline ends. The CDR3 loop spans 17 amino acids. CDR3 nucleotides: TGTGCCAGCAGCCTTGCGGGGGCAGACGGGGCTAATGAAAAACTGTTTTTT. It specifies CASSLAGADGANEKLFF.

The chain links TRBV30 to TRBJ2-7; D unresolved. Trimming removed 2 bases at V and 0 bases at J, with 8 bases between. The CDR3 contains 13 residues. From germline, CDR1 is GTSNPN and CDR2 SVGIG (reference sequence). This CDR3 is CAWSWQNSYEQYF. In DNA, the CDR3 is TGTGCCTGGAGTTGGCAGAACTCCTACGAGCAGTACTTC.

This chain uses TRBV6-5 with TRBJ2-7; TRBD1 matches at 8 bases. This CDR3 contains 15 residues. Trimming removed 1 base from V and 4 bases from J; junction bases left unmatched: 6. Germline V gene lookup returns CDR1 MNHEY and CDR2 SVGAGI. The CDR3, as DNA: TGTGCCAGCAGTTACTTTGGACAGGGAAGGTACGAGCAGTACTTC. It specifies CASSYFGQGRYEQYF.

J is TRBJ2-1 and V is TRBV4-2; 8 bases align to TRBD1. CDR3 length equals 16 residues. V lost 0 bases to trimming and J lost 10 bases; unmatched junction nucleotides: 11. The germline V gene has CDR1 LGHNA and CDR2 YNFKEQ. CDR3 DNA: TGTGCCAGCAGCCAAGATTCGGGACAGGCCTACCAGGAGCAGTTCTTC. This gives the protein CASSQDSGQAYQEQFF.

The chain couples TRBV7-8 to TRBJ2-2; D could derive from TRBD1 or TRBD2 (6 bases each). Germline assignment: CDR1 SGHVS and CDR2 FQNEAQ. The ends were cut back, 3 bases at V and 5 bases at J, with 19 bases in the middle. The CDR3 has 17 amino acids. The CDR3 DNA sequence: TGTGCCAGCAGCTTGGTCGGGGGCAGGTTGGGAACCGGGGAGCTGTTTTTT. Its translation is CASSLVGGRLGTGELFF.

V is TRBV19 and J is TRBJ1-3; D is possibly TRBD1 (6 bases). The germline V and J ends were trimmed by 3 bases and 4 bases, with 10 bases remaining between them. This CDR3 is 14 amino acids long. Germline loops: CDR1 LNHDA, CDR2 SQIVND (reference sequence). The CDR3 protein is CASSMTGSGNTIYF. The CDR3, as DNA: TGTGCCAGTAGTATGACAGGATCAGGAAACACCATATATTTT. The full variable domain, in which reference TRBV19 and TRBJ1-3 provide the parts outside the CDR3, is DGGITQSPKYLFRKEGQNVTLSCEQNLNHDAMYWYRQDPGQGLRLIYYSQIVNDFQKGDIAEGYSVSREKKESFPLTVTSAQKNPTAFYLCASSMTGSGNTIYFGEGSWLTVV.

The rearrangement links TRBV2 to TRBJ2-2; unclear D gene. V lost 7 bases and J lost 1, with 13 bases in between. This CDR3 comprises 15 residues. Germline CDR1 reads SNHLY; CDR2 reads FYNNEI. CDR3: CASIPGFENTGELFF. CDR3 nucleotide sequence: TGTGCCAGCATTCCAGGCTTCGAGAACACCGGGGAGCTGTTTTTT. Combining the CDR3 with reference TRBV2 and TRBJ2-2 gives the whole variable domain EPEVTQTPSHQVTQMGQEVILRCVPISNHLYFYWYRQILGQKVEFLVSFYNNEISEKSEIFDDQFSVERPDGSNFTLKIRSTKLEDSAMYFCASIPGFENTGELFFGEGSRLTVL.

The chain joins TRBV9 to TRBJ2-1; the match to TRBD2 covers 9 bases. V was pared by 0 bases and J by 5 bases, with 6 bases of the junction left unmatched. CDR1 is SGDLS, CDR2 YYNGEE, per germline. This CDR3 comprises 16 residues. The CDR3 loop is CASSVGSGSPHNEQFF. The CDR3 DNA sequence: TGTGCCAGCAGCGTAGGTAGCGGGAGTCCCCACAATGAGCAGTTCTTC.

The V gene is TRBV4-2, the J gene TRBJ2-7; 8 bases fit TRBD2. The CDR3 consists of 16 residues. In germline, CDR1 is LGHNA, CDR2 YNFKEQ. Trimming at V came to 3 bases and at J to 3 bases, leaving 10 bases not matched to a gene. This chain's CDR3 is CASSHPGREGGYEQYF. In DNA, the CDR3 is TGTGCCAGCAGCCACCCAGGTCGGGAGGGGGGCTACGAGCAGTACTTC.

The gene calls are TRBV11-3 and TRBJ2-2, with D perhaps TRBD1 (6 bases). V lost 4 bases, J lost 1 base, and 7 bases lay in between. The CDR3 totals 14 residues. Germline V lookup: CDR1 SGHNT, CDR2 YENEEA. The CDR3 nucleotides are TGTGCCAGCAGCTCGGACAGGAACACCGGGGAGCTGTTTTTT. It encodes CASSSDRNTGELFF.

The rearrangement links TRBV29-1 to TRBJ1-1, with 8 bases identical to TRBD1. The V segment lost 7 bases and the J segment 4 bases; nucleotides outside the gene matches: 8. The V gene's germline CDR1 is SQVTM and CDR2 ANQGSEA. The CDR3 is made up of 13 amino acids. CDR3 protein: CSGGRGRGTEAFF. CDR3 in DNA: TGCAGCGGGGGCAGGGGGCGCGGCACTGAAGCTTTCTTT.

The V and J genes are TRBV6-6 and TRBJ2-1; 8 bases align to TRBD2. Germline values: CDR1 MNHNY, CDR2 SVGAGI (reference sequence). With V trimmed by 10 bases and J by 9 bases, 14 bases remained unmatched. This CDR3 contains 14 residues. DNA of the CDR3: TGTGCCACCACCGTCGGGAGGGCCAGCGGTGAGCAGTTCTTC. Amino acid sequence: CATTVGRASGEQFF.

The V gene is TRBV5-4, the J gene TRBJ2-3, with a tentative D call TRBD2 (6 bases). CDR1 is SGHNT, CDR2 YYREEE, per germline (reference sequence). V shed 0 bases and J shed 4 bases, with 15 bases lying between them. The CDR3 is 16 amino acids. CDR3 sequence: CASSLAGGGLADTQYF. CDR3 coding DNA: TGTGCCAGCAGCTTGGCCGGGGGTGGGCTCGCAGATACGCAGTATTTT.

The chain uses TRBV27 and TRBJ2-5; no clear D. Germline loops: CDR1 MNHEY, CDR2 SMNVEV (reference sequence). The V end was cut by 2 bases, the J end by 7 bases, with 20 bases between. The CDR3 is 16 amino acids. The CDR3 reads CASSLLAGISTATQYF. The CDR3 DNA sequence: TGTGCCAGCAGTTTACTGGCAGGTATCTCGACGGCGACCCAGTACTTC.

This chain links TRBV4-2 with TRBJ1-1, with D unresolved. Trimming stripped 0 bases from V and 3 bases from J, with 8 bases between. Per germline, CDR1 LGHNA and CDR2 YNFKEQ. The CDR3 contains 14 residues. The CDR3 DNA is TGTGCCAGCAGCCAAGAGGCCAGACACACTGAAGCTTTCTTT. Residues: CASSQEARHTEAFF.

The gene calls are TRBV7-9 and TRBJ2-7; no clear D gene. This CDR3 has 12 amino acids. CDR1 and CDR2 from the germline V gene are SEHNR and FQNEAQ (reference sequence). Trimming stripped 5 bases from V and 2 bases from J, with 7 bases between. Here the CDR3 DNA reads TGTGCCAGCAGCCAAGTTACCTACGAGCAGTACTTC. This encodes CASSQVTYEQYF.

This clone has just one count. The chain recombines TRBV7-9 with TRBJ2-7; 7 bases are shared with TRBD2. The V segment lost 5 bases and the J segment 7 bases; nucleotides outside the gene matches: 17. Germline V CDR1 and CDR2: SEHNR, FQNEAQ (reference sequence). The length of the CDR3 is 16 residues. In DNA form, the CDR3 reads TGTGCCAGCAGCCAAGAGAGGACGCGGGAGTCTGGGGAGCAGTACTTC. Amino acids: CASSQERTRESGEQYF.

The rearrangement joins TRBV9 to TRBJ1-1, with a tentative D call TRBD1 (5 bases). The V end was cut by 4 bases, the J end by 11 bases, with 18 bases between. CDR3 length equals 13 residues. Germline assignment: CDR1 SGDLS and CDR2 YYNGEE. The chain's CDR3 is CASSPAGTTTAFF. In nucleotides, the CDR3 is TGTGCCAGCAGCCCGGCCGGGACTACAACCGCTTTCTTT.

This rearrangement joins TRBV7-2 to TRBJ2-2; D is perhaps TRBD2 (6 bases). The V gene's germline CDR1 is SGHTA and CDR2 FQGNSA. This CDR3 contains 15 residues. V was pared by 0 bases and J by 9 bases, with 14 bases between. Written as DNA, the CDR3 is TGTGCCAGCAGCTTAGCGACTTCCCGGGGGAGGGAGCTGTTTTTT. It encodes CASSLATSRGRELFF.